The entry that follows covers one TCR beta chain sequence. Its antigen remains unidentified. One end of the junction does not line up with germline, which may come from a read error. MiXCR was run by TCRdb on the reads, yielding one entry per CDR3 protein. The table lists roughly 570,000 distinct CDR3 sequences, roughly 42% of them singletons. CDR1 is DFQATT, CDR2 SNEGSKA, per germline (reference sequence). There are 11 residues in the CDR3. This entry comes from a study of T cell repertoires in cytomegalovirus infection. This clonotype was sampled from a human donor in good health (CMV status not recorded). Some clones in this sample may be carry-over from other donors' samples. Sequenced material: cultured PBMCs, taken from culture after CMV antigen stimulation. The chain couples TRBV20-1 to TRBJ1-6; tentative D call: TRBD1 (5 bases). As DNA, the CDR3 is TGCAGTGCTAGAGTGGCGGGACTCCCCCCCTTT. Translated, it gives CSARVAGLPPF.